Here is one T cell receptor (beta chain) with its context. One junction end disagrees with the germline gene, perhaps due to a read error. The data derive from a study of OX40 agonist ivuxolimab in advanced cancers. Study background: While on treatment, patients had intravenous ivuxolimab at 0.01 to 10 mg/kg every 2 weeks.

This CDR3 comprises 12 residues. The germline gives CDR1 MNHEY, CDR2 SVGAGI. Profiled with immunoSEQ multiplex PCR; TCRdb holds only in-frame clones, not every one. The data show roughly 20,000 clones, 75% to 85% seen once. The sequences come from CD4+ or CD8+ T cells sorted from blood, collected in a trial of the OX40 agonist ivuxolimab. The source is an adult with an advanced solid tumor such as melanoma, head and neck, liver or kidney cancer. The rearrangement joins TRBV6-5 to TRBJ1-5; no clear D. The CDR3 region is CASTYPHQPQHF. DNA of the CDR3: TGTGCCAGCACTTACCCCCATCAGCCCCAGCATTTT.